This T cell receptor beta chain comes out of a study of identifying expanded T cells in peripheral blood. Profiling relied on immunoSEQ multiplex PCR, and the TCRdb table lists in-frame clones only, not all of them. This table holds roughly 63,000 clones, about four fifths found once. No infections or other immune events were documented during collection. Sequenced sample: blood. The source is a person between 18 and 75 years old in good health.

CDR3 bases: TGTGCCAGCAGTGAACGAGTGAACACTGAAGCTTTCTTT. Translated, it gives CASSERVNTEAFF. The rearrangement uses TRBV6-1 and TRBJ1-1; no clear D gene. Trimming left V 2 bases short and J 0 bases short, with 4 bases between. The CDR3 has 13 amino acids. The germline V gene encodes CDR1 MNHNS and CDR2 SASEGT.